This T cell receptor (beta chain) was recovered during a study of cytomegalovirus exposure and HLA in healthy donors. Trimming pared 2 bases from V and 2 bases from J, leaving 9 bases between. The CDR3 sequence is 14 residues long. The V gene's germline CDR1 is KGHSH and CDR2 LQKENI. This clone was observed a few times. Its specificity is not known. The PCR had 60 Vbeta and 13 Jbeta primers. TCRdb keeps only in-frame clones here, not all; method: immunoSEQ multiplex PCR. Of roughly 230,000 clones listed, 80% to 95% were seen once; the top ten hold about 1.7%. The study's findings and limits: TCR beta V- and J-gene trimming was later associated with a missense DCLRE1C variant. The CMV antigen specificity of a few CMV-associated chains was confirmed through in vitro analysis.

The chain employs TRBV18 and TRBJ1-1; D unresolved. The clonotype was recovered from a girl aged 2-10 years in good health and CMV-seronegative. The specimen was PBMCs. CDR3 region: CASSPRQANTEAFF. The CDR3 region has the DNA TGTGCCAGCTCACCAAGGCAGGCTAACACTGAAGCTTTCTTT. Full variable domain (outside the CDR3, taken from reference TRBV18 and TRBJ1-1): NAGVMQNPRHLVRRRGQEARLRCSPMKGHSHVYWYRQLPEEGLKFMVYLQKENIIDESGMPKERFSAEFPKEGPSILRIQQVVRGDSAAYFCASSPRQANTEAFFGQGTRLTVV.